These 19 T cell receptor beta chains were sequenced from one sample in a study of T cells in Graves' hyperthyroidism and ophthalmopathy. The investigators amplified TCR beta CDR3 regions from RNA transcripts. HTBI primers were the set used in a first-round RT-PCR of the TCR CDR3. From the multiplex PCR reads, TCRdb called clonotypes with MiXCR, one entry per CDR3 protein. The sample holds 450,000 to 550,000 distinct CDR3 sequences, around 22% seen once. The sample consisted of blood. These receptors were collected from a woman aged 25 to 39 with Graves' ophthalmopathy.

V is TRBV14 and J is TRBJ2-2, with 7 bases lining up with TRBD1. After removal of 1 base from V and 5 bases from J, the junction contained 7 bases not matched to a gene. The germline CDR1 and CDR2 sequences are SGHDN and FVKESK. This CDR3 comprises 16 residues. The CDR3 loop is CASSQAETGYTGELFF. The CDR3 DNA is TGTGCCAGCAGCCAAGCGGAGACAGGGTATACCGGGGAGCTGTTTTTT.

This clonotype was picked up many times. The rearrangement joins TRBV2 to TRBJ2-7; perhaps D is TRBD1 or TRBD2 (5 bases each). This CDR3 is 14 amino acids long. In germline, CDR1 is SNHLY, CDR2 FYNNEI. V lost 0 bases, J lost 5 bases, and 11 bases lay in between. CDR3: CASSEAGTFHEQYF. CDR3 coding DNA: TGTGCCAGCAGTGAAGCTGGGACGTTCCACGAGCAGTACTTC.

There are many counts of this clonotype. The chain combines TRBV6-5 with TRBJ1-5; tentatively, D is TRBD1 (6 bases). V dropped 3 bases and J dropped 2 bases, with 11 bases sitting between them. Germline CDR1 is MNHEY and CDR2 is SVGAGI. The CDR3 runs to 15 residues. The DNA of the CDR3 is TGTGCCAGCAGTTATCGAGAGGGGGGCAATCAGCCCCAGCATTTT. It yields the protein CASSYREGGNQPQHF.

The chain employs TRBV5-1 and TRBJ2-5; TRBD1 agrees at 7 bases. Germline loops: CDR1 SGHRS, CDR2 YFSETQ. Trimming at V came to 4 bases and at J to 0 bases, leaving 3 bases not matched to a gene. CDR3 length: 14 residues. CDR3 residues: CASSEGQYQETQYF. In DNA, the CDR3 is TGCGCCAGCAGCGAGGGACAGTACCAAGAGACCCAGTACTTC. Full variable domain (remainder filled in from reference TRBV5-1 and TRBJ2-5): KAGVTQTPRYLIKTRGQQVTLSCSPISGHRSVSWYQQTPGQGLQFLFEYFSETQRNKGNFPGRFSGRQFSNSRSEMNVSTLELGDSALYLCASSEGQYQETQYFGPGTRLLVL.

This clonotype was picked up many times. The rearrangement uses TRBV12-3 or TRBV12-4 and TRBJ2-7; 16 bases agree with TRBD2. CDR3 length: 17 amino acids. Trimming took 5 bases from V and 2 from J; bases not matched to a gene: 6. CDR3 region: CASSKGTSGRVTYEQYF. The DNA of the CDR3 is TGTGCCAGCAGTAAAGGGACTAGCGGGAGGGTAACCTACGAGCAGTACTTC.

This clonotype was observed at least ten times. The V call is TRBV12-3 or TRBV12-4, the J call TRBJ2-7; perhaps TRBD2 as D (5 bases). Trimming pared 1 base from V and 6 bases from J, leaving 13 bases between. The CDR3 consists of 14 residues. CDR3 DNA sequence: TGTGCCAGCAGTTTAGGATCGGGGTATGGCGAGCAGTACTTC. This encodes CASSLGSGYGEQYF.

The J gene is TRBJ1-5, the V gene TRBV27; D remains unclear. This CDR3 spans 15 amino acids. Germline V lookup: CDR1 MNHEY, CDR2 SMNVEV (reference sequence). Trimming took off 1 base at V and 4 bases at J, with 11 bases between the two ends. In DNA form, the CDR3 reads TGTGCCAGCAGTTTATTTTCGGGAGAAAATCAGCCCCAGCATTTT. Translated, it gives CASSLFSGENQPQHF.

As concerns this clonotype: The CDR3 carries no conserved terminal phenylalanine or tryptophan, so it likely arises from a read error. The CDR3 reads CSVVDTNYGYTV. CDR3 coding DNA: TGCAGCGTCGTGGACACTAACTATGGCTACACCGTG. The rearrangement links TRBV29-1 to TRBJ1-2, with a tentative D call TRBD1 (5 bases). Trimming took off 6 bases at V and 0 bases at J, with 8 bases between the two ends. The CDR3 runs 12 residues. Germline V CDR1 and CDR2: SQVTM, ANQGSEA.

The rearrangement joins TRBV25-1 to TRBJ2-7, with a possible D match to TRBD2 (5 bases). The V gene's germline CDR1 is MGHDK and CDR2 SYGVNS. With 2 bases removed from V and 12 bases from J, the gap between germline ends came to 17 bases. This CDR3 is built from 13 residues. DNA for the CDR3: TGTGCCAGCAGTGAACTACCCGGGATACTTCGGTACTTC. It is translated as CASSELPGILRYF.

This clonotype has ten or more counts. This chain joins TRBV4-3 and TRBJ1-5, with D possibly TRBD1 on 6 matching bases. This CDR3 spans 15 amino acids. The germline V gene has CDR1 LGHNA and CDR2 YSLEER. The germline V and J ends were trimmed by 3 bases and 7 bases, with 16 bases remaining between them. The DNA for the CDR3 is TGCGCCAGCAGCCAGGGGTGGGGGCAATACCAGCCCCAGCATTTT. Translation gives CASSQGWGQYQPQHF.

This clonotype occurred many times. V gene TRBV19 combines with J gene TRBJ2-7; D possibly matches TRBD1 or TRBD2 (5 bases each). The CDR3 length is 15 residues. Germline V gene data show CDR1 as LNHDA and CDR2 as SQIVND (reference sequence). The V end lost 3 bases, the J end lost 4 bases, and 16 bases lay between the germline ends. The CDR3 here is CASSIPGTVPYEQYF. For the CDR3, the DNA is TGTGCCAGTAGTATTCCCGGGACGGTACCTTACGAGCAGTACTTC.

Many counts were recorded for this clonotype. This chain uses TRBV7-9 with TRBJ1-3, with unresolved D. In germline, CDR1 is SEHNR, CDR2 FQNEAQ (reference sequence). Deletions cut 4 bases from V and 0 bases from J, with 10 bases between. The CDR3 runs to 15 residues. The CDR3 is CASSSLRVSGNTIYF. DNA of the CDR3: TGTGCCAGCAGCTCCCTCCGAGTCTCTGGAAACACCATATATTTT.

This clonotype appeared many times. The rearrangement links TRBV3-1 to TRBJ2-5; a weak D match, TRBD2 (7 bases). Germline V gene data show CDR1 as LGHDT and CDR2 as YNNKEL (reference sequence). V was pared by 0 bases and J by 5 bases, with 16 bases between. This CDR3 has 16 residues. The CDR3 loop reads CASSQDLGGGPETQYF. The CDR3 bases are TGTGCCAGCAGCCAAGATTTGGGGGGGGGGCCGGAGACCCAGTACTTC.

The chain couples TRBV2 to TRBJ1-1, with 7 bases fitting TRBD1. Germline V CDR1 and CDR2: SNHLY, FYNNEI. This CDR3 spans 14 amino acids. The V and J ends lost 10 bases and 2 bases, in that order; junction bases with no gene match: 10. CDR3 nucleotide sequence: TGTGCCATCAGAGGGGGCAAAGGCAACACTGAAGCTTTCTTT. Residues: CAIRGGKGNTEAFF.

This sequence joins TRBV11-1 and TRBJ2-2; 7 nucleotides align to TRBD1. The CDR3 is made up of 16 amino acids. Germline V gives CDR1 SGHAT, CDR2 FQDESV (reference sequence). The junction had 6 bases not matched to a gene; V was cut back by 4 bases and J by 1 base. CDR3 residues: CASSWDGTENTGELFF. DNA of the CDR3: TGTGCCAGCAGCTGGGATGGGACAGAGAACACCGGGGAGCTGTTTTTT.

This chain joins TRBV15 and TRBJ2-5; 9 positions match TRBD2. Germline-derived CDR1 and CDR2 are LNHNV and YYDKDF (reference sequence). With V trimmed by 4 bases and J by 4 bases, 7 bases remained unmatched. The CDR3 is made up of 15 amino acids. In nucleotides, the CDR3 is TGTGCCACCAGCAAGGGCGGGGGGGCCGTAGAGACCCAGTACTTC. This encodes CATSKGGGAVETQYF.

This clonotype showed up many times. The chain recombines TRBV5-1 with TRBJ1-1; possible D gene TRBD1, 5 bases. The germline gives CDR1 SGHRS, CDR2 YFSETQ. The CDR3 sequence is 15 residues long. V lost 4 bases and J 0 bases, leaving 13 bases between the germline ends. DNA for the CDR3: TGCGCCAGCAGCGGGGGTCAGTGGGTGAACACTGAAGCTTTCTTT. Its translation: CASSGGQWVNTEAFF. Looking up the rest from reference TRBV5-1 and TRBJ1-1 gives the full variable domain: KAGVTQTPRYLIKTRGQQVTLSCSPISGHRSVSWYQQTPGQGLQFLFEYFSETQRNKGNFPGRFSGRQFSNSRSEMNVSTLELGDSALYLCASSGGQWVNTEAFFGQGTRLTVV.

Many counts were recorded for this clonotype. This sequence joins TRBV19 and TRBJ1-1; no definite D call. CDR3 length equals 14 residues. Germline lookup yields CDR1 LNHDA and CDR2 SQIVND (reference sequence). V dropped 3 bases and J dropped 0 bases, with 8 bases sitting between them. CDR3: CASSIPRVNTEAFF. The CDR3 DNA follows: TGTGCCAGTAGTATTCCCAGAGTGAACACTGAAGCTTTCTTT. Combining the CDR3 with reference TRBV19 and TRBJ1-1 gives the whole variable domain DGGITQSPKYLFRKEGQNVTLSCEQNLNHDAMYWYRQDPGQGLRLIYYSQIVNDFQKGDIAEGYSVSREKKESFPLTVTSAQKNPTAFYLCASSIPRVNTEAFFGQGTRLTVV.

This clonotype was detected ten times or more. This chain uses TRBV28 with TRBJ1-5; perhaps TRBD1 as D (5 bases). Germline assignment: CDR1 MDHEN and CDR2 SYDVKM. V gave up 8 bases and J gave up 5 bases, with 10 bases separating them. This CDR3 spans 12 amino acids. The CDR3 DNA is TGTGCCAGCTTAATGGGGGATCAGCCCCAGCATTTT. As protein: CASLMGDQPQHF.